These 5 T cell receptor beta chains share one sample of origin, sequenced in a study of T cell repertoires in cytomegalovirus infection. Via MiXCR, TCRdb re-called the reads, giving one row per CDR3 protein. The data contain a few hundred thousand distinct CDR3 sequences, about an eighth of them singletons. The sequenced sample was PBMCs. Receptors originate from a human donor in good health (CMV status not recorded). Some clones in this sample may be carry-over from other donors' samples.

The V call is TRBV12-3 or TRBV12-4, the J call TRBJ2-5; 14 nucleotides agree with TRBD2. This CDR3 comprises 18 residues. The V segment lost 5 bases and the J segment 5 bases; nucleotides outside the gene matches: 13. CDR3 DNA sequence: TGTGCCAGCAGTCCCCGGACTAGCGGGGGGCTAATTGGGGAGACCCAGTACTTC. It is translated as CASSPRTSGGLIGETQYF.

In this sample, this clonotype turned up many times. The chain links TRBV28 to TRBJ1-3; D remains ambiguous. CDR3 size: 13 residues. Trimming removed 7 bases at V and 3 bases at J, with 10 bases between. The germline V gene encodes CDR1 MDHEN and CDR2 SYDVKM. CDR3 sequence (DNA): TGTGCCAGCATGGATAGGGTTGGAAACACCATATATTTT. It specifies CASMDRVGNTIYF.

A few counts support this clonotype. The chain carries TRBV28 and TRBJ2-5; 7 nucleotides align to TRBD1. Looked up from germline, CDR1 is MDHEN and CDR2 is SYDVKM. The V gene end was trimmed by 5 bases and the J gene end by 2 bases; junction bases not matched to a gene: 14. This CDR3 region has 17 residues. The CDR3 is CASSPPPAGTDQETQYF. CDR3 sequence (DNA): TGTGCCAGCAGTCCCCCCCCAGCCGGGACAGATCAAGAGACCCAGTACTTC.

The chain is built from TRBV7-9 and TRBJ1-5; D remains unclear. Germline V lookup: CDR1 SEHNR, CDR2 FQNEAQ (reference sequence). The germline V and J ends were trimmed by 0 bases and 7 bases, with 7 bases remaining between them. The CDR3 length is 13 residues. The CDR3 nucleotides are TGTGCCAGCAGCTTAGCTTGGGAGCAGCCCCAGCATTTT. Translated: CASSLAWEQPQHF.

CDR3 DNA sequence: TGCAGCGTGCCCGCCTGGGGGGCCAACACCGGGGAGCTGTTTTTT. This sequence encodes CSVPAWGANTGELFF. This chain joins TRBV29-1 and TRBJ2-2, with D perhaps TRBD1 or TRBD2 (6 bases each). The length of the CDR3 is 15 residues. Trimming cost V 6 bases and J 2 bases, with 16 bases left between them. Germline V gives CDR1 SQVTM, CDR2 ANQGSEA.